Listed below are T cell receptor beta chains from one sample, sequenced in a study of blood T cells in healthy people across ages. Via MiXCR, TCRdb re-called the 5' RACE reads, giving one row per CDR3 protein. The table has around 1,500,000 distinct CDR3 sequences, roughly 27% seen once; the top ten hold 7.7%. Input material: blood. Receptors were obtained from a woman in her thirties in good health. Each CDR3 is given with its conserved first and last residue. Each record gives: V gene, clone size, D gene, J gene, CDR3 DNA, CDR3 protein. The D gene is left open where the match is weak. Part of the rows lack a size; the others show once, few, many or a class for expanded clones.

V: TRBV28; size: .; D: TRBD1; J: TRBJ2-1; DNA: TGTGCCAGCGGGACAGGGGGCTTTCGGGGTAATGAGCAGTTCTTC; CDR3: CASGTGGFRGNEQFF
V: TRBV29-1; size: many; D: TRBD2; J: TRBJ2-1; DNA: TGCAGCGTTGAAACACCAAGAGCGGGAAATGAGCAGTTCTTC; CDR3: CSVETPRAGNEQFF
V: TRBV4-1; size: few; D: TRBD1; J: TRBJ1-1; DNA: TGCGCCAGCAGCCAACGACAGGGTAGTTTCACTGAAGCTTTCTTT; CDR3: CASSQRQGSFTEAFF
V: TRBV6-4; size: few; D: .; J: TRBJ1-1; DNA: TGTGCCAGCCGCCCCCAGGGGACGGGCACTGAAGCTTTCTTT; CDR3: CASRPQGTGTEAFF
V: TRBV29-1; size: many; D: TRBD2; J: TRBJ2-1; DNA: TGCAGCGAAGGACTAGCGCCCAATGAGCAGTTCTTC; CDR3: CSEGLAPNEQFF
V: TRBV10-3; size: few; D: .; J: TRBJ1-1; DNA: TGTGCCATCAGTGAGTGGAAGTCATCGGCAGGGAAGGGGAACACTGAAGCTTTCTTT; CDR3: CAISEWKSSAGKGNTEAFF
V: TRBV27; size: .; D: .; J: TRBJ2-1; DNA: TGTGCCAGCAGCGACGAACCGGGACTTTCCTACAATGAGCAGTTCTTC; CDR3: CASSDEPGLSYNEQFF
V: TRBV7-6; size: few; D: .; J: TRBJ2-7; DNA: TGTGCCAGCAACACAGGAAGGAGGATCTCCTACGAGCAGTACTTC; CDR3: CASNTGRRISYEQYF
V: TRBV5-1; size: .; D: .; J: TRBJ2-1; DNA: TGCGCCAGCAGCTTGGAGTGGGAGCAGTTCTTC; CDR3: CASSLEWEQFF
V: TRBV5-1; size: few; D: TRBD1; J: TRBJ2-3; DNA: TGCGCCAGCCGACGGGAATTGGACAGGGGCACAGATACGCAGTATTTT; CDR3: CASRRELDRGTDTQYF
V: TRBV2; size: .; D: .; J: TRBJ1-1; DNA: TGTGCCAGCACCGCTCGGGGTGAAGGGACTGAAGCTTTCTTT; CDR3: CASTARGEGTEAFF
V: TRBV7-2; size: few; D: .; J: TRBJ2-3; DNA: TGTGCCAGCAGCTTAGGATGGACCTTCACAGATACGCAGTATTTT; CDR3: CASSLGWTFTDTQYF
V: TRBV5-6; size: .; D: .; J: TRBJ2-5; DNA: TGTGCCAGCAGCTTCGGCCCGACCCAGTACTTC; CDR3: CASSFGPTQYF
V: TRBV7-3; size: few; D: TRBD1; J: TRBJ2-1; DNA: TGTGCCAGCAGCTTAGGGGGGACAGGAGTTTCGACTGAGCAGTTCTTC; CDR3: CASSLGGTGVSTEQFF
V: TRBV7-2; size: many; D: TRBD1; J: TRBJ2-5; DNA: TGTGCCAGCAGCTTCAGGGGGAGTGTGGAGACCCAGTACTTC; CDR3: CASSFRGSVETQYF
V: TRBV28; size: once; D: .; J: TRBJ1-4; DNA: TGTACCAGCAGTCCCCGGGCCACAACTAATGAAAAACTGATTTTT; CDR3: CTSSPRATTNEKLIF
V: TRBV6-2/TRBV6-3; size: .; D: TRBD2; J: TRBJ2-1; DNA: TGTGCCAGCGCTAGCGGGAGGCCCGCACGGAATGAGCAGTTCTTC; CDR3: CASASGRPARNEQFF
V: TRBV21-1; size: few; D: .; J: TRBJ2-7; DNA: TGTGCCGAACTCCTCCGGTGCCACGAGCAGTACTTC; CDR3: CAELLRCHEQYF
V: TRBV7-9; size: few; D: .; J: TRBJ2-1; DNA: TGTGCCAGCCCAGGGGCCGGGTACAATGAGCAGTTCTTC; CDR3: CASPGAGYNEQFF
V: TRBV12-3/TRBV12-4; size: .; D: TRBD1; J: TRBJ2-3; DNA: TGTGCCAACAGTAGGGCAGGGGGCGCAGATACGCAGTATTTT; CDR3: CANSRAGGADTQYF
V: TRBV5-1; size: once; D: TRBD2; J: TRBJ2-1; DNA: TGCGCCAGCAGCTTGGCCCCGCGGGGGACTAGCGGGTACAATGAGCAGTTCTTC; CDR3: CASSLAPRGTSGYNEQFF
V: TRBV20-1; size: .; D: TRBD2; J: TRBJ2-3; DNA: TGCAGTGCTAGAGATTTAGCGGGAGGGGTCACAGATACGCAGTATTTT; CDR3: CSARDLAGGVTDTQYF
V: TRBV9; size: .; D: TRBD2; J: TRBJ2-1; DNA: TGTGCCAGCAGCGCCCAATTAGCGGGGGGTGGCAATGAGCAGTTCTTC; CDR3: CASSAQLAGGGNEQFF
V: TRBV29-1; size: many; D: .; J: TRBJ2-7; DNA: TGCAGCGTCGCTGACGGATACTCCTACGAGCAGTACTTC; CDR3: CSVADGYSYEQYF
V: TRBV3-1; size: few; D: .; J: TRBJ2-6; DNA: TGTGCCAGCAGCCAAGAACTGCCAGTAGCCGGGGGGGCCAACGTCCTGACTTTC; CDR3: CASSQELPVAGGANVLTF
V: TRBV18; size: .; D: TRBD2; J: TRBJ2-1; DNA: TGTGCCAGCTCACCAGAGAGCGGGGGGGCCTACAATGAGCAGTTCTTC; CDR3: CASSPESGGAYNEQFF
V: TRBV2; size: few; D: .; J: TRBJ1-2; DNA: TGTGCCAGCAGTGATGATGAGGGGGATGGCTACACCTTC; CDR3: CASSDDEGDGYTF
V: TRBV20-1; size: .; D: TRBD1; J: TRBJ2-5; DNA: TGCAGTGCGACCCAGGGGGCGCAGGGGACCCAGTACTTC; CDR3: CSATQGAQGTQYF
V: TRBV28; size: few; D: .; J: TRBJ1-2; DNA: TGTGCCAGCAGTCGGGACGTCTATGGCTACACCTTC; CDR3: CASSRDVYGYTF
V: TRBV20-1; size: .; D: TRBD2; J: TRBJ2-1; DNA: TGCAGTGCTAGAGATAATGGGCACGGACTAGCGGGTAGCAATGAGCAGTTCTTC; CDR3: CSARDNGHGLAGSNEQFF
V: TRBV20-1; size: few; D: .; J: TRBJ2-3; DNA: TGCAGTGCTAGGCCATCCGTCGCAGATACGCAGTATTTT; CDR3: CSARPSVADTQYF